This TCR beta chain is from a study of shared clonotypes between healthy human individuals. Trimming removed 0 bases at V and 10 bases at J, with 5 bases between. The CDR3 consists of 11 residues. Germline values: CDR1 SGHNT, CDR2 YYREEE (reference sequence). Naive CD8 isolation took CD45RO-negative cells positively selected for CCR7 and excluded terminally differentiated effector memory CD45RA+ cells. All participating donors were Caucasian adults from Nashville, Tennessee. Investigators spread the genomic DNA of each subset evenly over several immunoSEQ plates. TCRdb's copy holds only in-frame clones and misses some; the assay was immunoSEQ multiplex PCR. The sample holds just over 2,000,000 clones, approximately 94% seen once. Findings and caveats of the study: In a handful of donors, roughly 5.2% of naive CD4 clonotypes appeared in common. Despite large depth, sorted-subset datasets appeared incompletely sequenced.

Remarks on this clone: The antigen remains unidentified. The sample has other DNA sequences that encode this CDR3 too.

Material for sequencing was naive CD8+ T cells sorted from blood. This TCR derives from a man in his late teens or twenties in good health. V gene TRBV5-4 combines with J gene TRBJ2-1, with D unclear. The DNA for the CDR3 is TGTGCCAGCAGCTTGGAAGGGGAGCAGTTCTTC. Its translation: CASSLEGEQFF.